The TCR beta chain under discussion was sequenced for a study of blood T cells in healthy people across ages (dated by TCRdb to between 2014 and 2016). Study-wide context: In model experiments, template switching captured roughly one uniquely barcoded TCR beta cDNA molecule for every two T cells. Using deep sequencing normalized with unique cDNA molecular identifiers, the study measured how TCR beta repertoire diversity changes with age. Donors were grouped into four age groups: young (average 16 years), middle-aged (roughly 40), aged (over 55) and long-lived (82). To avoid experimental bias, donors of different ages were spread randomly across the sequencing lanes. For two donors (one aged 18 to 30 and one aged 80 or older), the study analyzed two additional independent replicas of 1 million unique cDNA reads from the same blood draw.

Donors were 30 to 45 systemically healthy Caucasian individuals from Russia aged about 6 to 100 years. Approximately 9.7 milliliters of peripheral blood were drawn from each donor into EDTA-treated Vacutainer tubes. Ficoll-Paque density-gradient centrifugation was used to isolate PBMCs, with at least 6.5 million per sample. Total RNA was extracted from PBMCs with Trizol reagent, with at least 5.5 micrograms obtained per sample. For every donor, flow cytometry on a PBMC aliquot measured the percentage of naive CD45RAhigh/CD27high T cells. The study at large found these results: Compared with the aged group, the long-lived group had more naive CD4+ T cells, fewer expanded clones and increased TCR diversity, suggesting age selection. Observed TCR beta diversity correlated strongly with the percentage of naive T cells measured by flow cytometry. Since profiling was done on bulk unsorted PBMCs, naive and antigen-experienced compartments could not be conclusively compared. Total diversity estimates from one million sequenced T cells were considered lower bounds and underestimates. As age increased, observed TCR beta diversity per million T cells dropped in a roughly linear way, and a significant reduction was already evident by age about 40. Because the CMV infection status of the donors was unknown, age-related changes in expanded clonotypes may potentially have been confounded.

A note on this clonotype: The antigen it recognizes is unknown. Base quality data are lacking; no much larger clone is found one base away.

The method was 5' RACE. The instrument was an Illumina HiSeq 2500. A second PCR of roughly 7 to 11 cycles was performed with a sample-barcoded 5' primer and a J-beta primer mix. A unique molecular identifier was introduced onto each TCR beta cDNA molecule by a template-switch 5' adaptor carrying 12 random nucleotides. Each sample yielded at least 3 million CDR3-containing paired-end reads. First-strand cDNA synthesis was performed from all RNA using the Mint cDNA synthesis kit, with priming by a TRBC-specific oligonucleotide. All cDNA was treated with uracil-DNA glycosylase and then went through a first 18-cycle PCR with the universal primers M1SS and BC2_uni_R. Per the authors' processing: Normalization of each sample was performed by random selection of 1 million high-quality reads, each carrying a distinct molecular identifier. Instead of being binned into consensus sequences, reads with shared molecular identifiers were discarded. MiTCR, with a Q25 quality threshold and the strictest error-elimination algorithm, was used for CDR3 identification, clonotype clustering and error correction. A nonparametric unseen species model using Euler transformation provided a lower-bound estimate of total TCR beta diversity. The raw public data were reprocessed by TCRdb itself: fastp quality trimming at Q25, MiXCR clonotype calling, in-frame beta chains only. CDR3 protein duplicates are merged, each entry listing the most common genes and DNA. These V and J calls derive from TCRdb rather than the authors' analysis. The sample profile shows 650,000 to 800,000 distinct CDR3 sequences; around 45% of them were found once. Together, the top ten hold nearly 20% of the sample.

This receptor was identified in a man aged 60 to 75 in good health. Material for sequencing was blood.

DNA sequence: TGTGCCAGCTCAGGGGACGAGCAGTACTTC. It codes for CASSGDEQYF. The rearranged segments are TRBV25-1 and TRBJ2-4; TRBD1 is a weak D gene call, 6 bases matching. Matching the DNA end better, TRBJ2-7 makes the J call doubtful. CDR1 MGHDK and CDR2 SYGVNS were looked up in the germline V gene. Measured from the cysteine to the phenylalanine, the CDR3 is 10 residues long. The retained sequence is limited to the CDR3, 30 bases, with the frame set at the first base.